This TCR beta chain was captured in a study of post-analysis software for immune sequencing data. Libraries were made from TCR beta cDNA, and they carried unique molecular identifiers. TCRdb redid the calling of the PCR reads with MiXCR, one entry per CDR3 protein. The profile shows 380,000 or so distinct CDR3 sequences, approximately 33% of them singletons. The clonotype originates from a girl aged 10 to 17 with multiple sclerosis. Material: blood.

The DNA for the CDR3 is TGTGCCAGCAGTTACGCGGGACAGGGGGAACATGAGCAGTTCTTC. Its protein is CASSYAGQGEHEQFF. V and J are TRBV6-5 and TRBJ2-1; 11 bases agree with TRBD1. The V segment lost 2 bases and the J segment 8 bases; nucleotides outside the gene matches: 5. CDR1 and CDR2 from the germline V gene are MNHEY and SVGAGI. The CDR3 extends over 15 amino acids.